This T cell receptor (beta chain) is drawn from a study of blood T cell repertoires in COVID-19 (dated by TCRdb to 2018 to 2020). The study in broad terms: Samples covering the acute and convalescent phases of COVID-19 were provided by collaborators in the United States, Italy and Spain. The prospective study material was composed of cDNA or gDNA derived from T cells, B-cell-depleted T cells, or PBMCs. Subjects who had been exposed to COVID-19, were actively infected with it, or had recovered from it provided the deeply sampled blood TCRbeta repertoires that made up the dataset. The repertoires were made available in a free public database intended to serve as a resource for research on the immune response to SARS-CoV-2. Samples came from the ongoing ImmuneRACE study (first 160 participants) plus 1,254 subjects from 6 global collaborators. Nearly every sample came with metadata listing a de-identified subject ID, COVID-19 status, age in years and sex. Where available, HLA class I and class II types were obtained from metadata supplied by the sample provider rather than from assay-based typing. The investigation overall reported the following: Clinical and demographic metadata were provided uncurated, with the amount varying by source and participant.

Of note for this clone: The clone's antigen remains unknown. Per-nucleotide qualities are absent, and no much larger clonotype sits a single base away.

TCRbeta CDR3 regions were amplified from genomic DNA using the immunoSEQ Assay, a bias-controlled multiplex PCR. The published analysis was carried out like this. Nucleated cell counts per sample were estimated from amplification of reference gene primers within the assay. Sequence reads were collapsed and filtered to measure the absolute abundance of every unique TCRbeta CDR3 rearrangement. For each sample, productive Simpson clonality was calculated by taking the square root of Simpson's diversity index across productive rearrangements. Held by TCRdb, this immuneACCESS table contains in-frame sequences only and omits some clones. Under half of the omission traces to an unresolved V gene where checked; the cause of the rest is unknown. V and J calls and clone size come straight from that table; D and trimming were deduced from the DNA. Counted in this sample were some 290,000 clones; approximately 91% of them appeared once. The ten largest clones take up about 11% of the sample.

At one collaborating source in Seattle, patients were enrolled during active infection and were followed longitudinally through the course of disease. The collaborating institutions used their own protocols to collect whole blood in K2EDTA tubes. For TCRbeta analysis, collaborators shipped samples as frozen whole blood, isolated PBMCs, or DNA extracted from either of those sample types. Per the germline V gene, MNHNS is the CDR1 and SASEGT is the CDR2. The V end loses 3 bases and the J end loses 1 base, and a stretch of 7 bases separates them. The CDR3, cysteine through phenylalanine, is 14 amino acids long. This entry keeps only the CDR3 DNA: 42 bases, framed from base 1.

The specimen was peripheral blood. This clonotype originated in a woman aged 25 to 39 with COVID-19, enrolled during active disease. The rearrangement joined TRBV6-1 to TRBJ1-5; no D gene call is confident. This receptor carries the CDR3 CASSESQSNQPQHF. DNA sequence: TGTGCCAGCAGTGAGTCGCAGAGCAATCAGCCCCAGCATTTT.